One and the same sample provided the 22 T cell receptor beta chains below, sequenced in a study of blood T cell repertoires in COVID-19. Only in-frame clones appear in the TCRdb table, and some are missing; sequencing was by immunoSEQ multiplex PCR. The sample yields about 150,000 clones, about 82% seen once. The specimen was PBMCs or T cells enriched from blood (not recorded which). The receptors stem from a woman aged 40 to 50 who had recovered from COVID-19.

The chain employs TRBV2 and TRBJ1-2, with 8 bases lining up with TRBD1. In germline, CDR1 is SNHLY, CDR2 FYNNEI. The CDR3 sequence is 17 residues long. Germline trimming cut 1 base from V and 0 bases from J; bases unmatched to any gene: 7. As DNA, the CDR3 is TGTGCCAGCAGTGAAGGGCGGACAGGGTTGACTAACTATGGCTACACCTTC. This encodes CASSEGRTGLTNYGYTF.

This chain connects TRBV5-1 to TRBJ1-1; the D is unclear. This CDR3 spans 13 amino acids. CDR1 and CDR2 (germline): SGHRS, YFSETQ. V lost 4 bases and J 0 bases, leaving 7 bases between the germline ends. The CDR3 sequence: CASSTGMNTEAFF. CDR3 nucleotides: TGCGCCAGCAGCACGGGAATGAACACTGAAGCTTTCTTT.

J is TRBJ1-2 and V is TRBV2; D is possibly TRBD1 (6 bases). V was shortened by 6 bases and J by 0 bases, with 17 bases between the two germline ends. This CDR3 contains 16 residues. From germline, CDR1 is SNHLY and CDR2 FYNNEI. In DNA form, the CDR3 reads TGTGCCAGCAGGGGTTTACAGGGAGGGTCTAACTATGGCTACACCTTC. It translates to CASRGLQGGSNYGYTF.

The CDR3 loop reads CASSLGTSGGASYEQYF. The CDR3 coding sequence is TGTGCCAGCAGCTTGGGGACTAGCGGGGGGGCCTCCTACGAGCAGTACTTC. The genes are TRBV7-8 and TRBJ2-7, with TRBD2 identical over 16 bases. Germline V gene lookup returns CDR1 SGHVS and CDR2 FQNEAQ. This CDR3 contains 17 residues. V was pared by 3 bases and J by 0 bases, with 2 bases of the junction left unmatched.

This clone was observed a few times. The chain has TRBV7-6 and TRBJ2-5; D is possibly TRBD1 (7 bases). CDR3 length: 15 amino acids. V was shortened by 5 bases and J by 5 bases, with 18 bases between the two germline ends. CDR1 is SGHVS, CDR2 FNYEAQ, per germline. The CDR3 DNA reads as TGTGCCAGCAGCCCTCCTGGAGGGGGCCGGGAGACCCAGTACTTC. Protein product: CASSPPGGGRETQYF.

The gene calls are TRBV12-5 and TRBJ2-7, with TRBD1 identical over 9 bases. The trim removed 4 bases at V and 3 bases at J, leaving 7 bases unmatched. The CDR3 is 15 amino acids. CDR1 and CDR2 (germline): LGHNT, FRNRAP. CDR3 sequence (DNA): TGTGCTAGTGGTTGGGTGAAGGACAGGGGCTACGAGCAGTACTTC. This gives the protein CASGWVKDRGYEQYF.

This chain's CDR3 is CASGLDREKADTQYF. As DNA, the CDR3 is TGTGCTAGTGGCCTGGACAGGGAAAAAGCAGATACGCAGTATTTT. The chain joins TRBV12-5 to TRBJ2-3; 8 nucleotides align to TRBD1. CDR3 size: 15 residues. Trimming cost V 6 bases and J 4 bases; bases outside gene matches: 9. Germline CDR1 and CDR2: LGHNT and FRNRAP.

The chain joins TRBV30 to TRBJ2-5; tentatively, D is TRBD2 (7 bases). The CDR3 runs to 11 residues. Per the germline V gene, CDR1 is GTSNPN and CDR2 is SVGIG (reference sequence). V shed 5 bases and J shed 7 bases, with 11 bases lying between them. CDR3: CAWGGAGTQYF. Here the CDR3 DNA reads TGTGCCTGGGGGGGGGCCGGGACCCAGTACTTC.

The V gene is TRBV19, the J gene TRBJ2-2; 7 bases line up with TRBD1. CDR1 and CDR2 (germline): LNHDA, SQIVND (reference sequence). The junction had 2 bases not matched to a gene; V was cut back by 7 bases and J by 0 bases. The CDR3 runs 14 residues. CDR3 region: CASIGTANTGELFF. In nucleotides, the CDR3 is TGTGCCAGTATTGGGACAGCGAACACCGGGGAGCTGTTTTTT.

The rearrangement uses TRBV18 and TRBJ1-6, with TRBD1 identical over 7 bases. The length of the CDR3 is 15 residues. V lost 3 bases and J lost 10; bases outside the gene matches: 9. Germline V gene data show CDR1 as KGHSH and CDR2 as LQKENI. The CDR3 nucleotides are TGTGCCAGCTCACCCTCAGGACAGGAGAGGTCACCCCTCCACTTT. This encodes CASSPSGQERSPLHF.

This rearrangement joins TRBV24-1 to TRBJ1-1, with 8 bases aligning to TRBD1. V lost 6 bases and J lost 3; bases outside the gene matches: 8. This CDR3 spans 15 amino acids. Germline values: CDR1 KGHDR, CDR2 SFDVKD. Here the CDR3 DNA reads TGTGCCACCAGTCCTAACCGGGACAGGTACACTGAAGCTTTCTTT. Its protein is CATSPNRDRYTEAFF.

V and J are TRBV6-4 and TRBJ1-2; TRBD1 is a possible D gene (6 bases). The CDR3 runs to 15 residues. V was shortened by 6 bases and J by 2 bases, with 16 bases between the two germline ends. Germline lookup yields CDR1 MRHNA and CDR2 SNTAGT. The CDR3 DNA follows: TGTGCCAGCAGACCAGGGGATTTAGAAAACTATGGCTACACCTTC. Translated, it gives CASRPGDLENYGYTF.

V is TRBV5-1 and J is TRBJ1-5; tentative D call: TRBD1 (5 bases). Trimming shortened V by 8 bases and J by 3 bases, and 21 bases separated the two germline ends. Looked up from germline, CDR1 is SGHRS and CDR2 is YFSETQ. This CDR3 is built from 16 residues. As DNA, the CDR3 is TGCGCCAGGGGGGGTGCCCAAGATTTAATCAATCAGCCCCAGCATTTT. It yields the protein CARGGAQDLINQPQHF.

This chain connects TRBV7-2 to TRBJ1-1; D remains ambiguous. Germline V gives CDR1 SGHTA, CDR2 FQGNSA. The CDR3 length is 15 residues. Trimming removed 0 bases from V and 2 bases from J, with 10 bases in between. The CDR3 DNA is TGTGCCAGCAGCTTAGCGCCTACAGACAACACTGAAGCTTTCTTT. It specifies CASSLAPTDNTEAFF.

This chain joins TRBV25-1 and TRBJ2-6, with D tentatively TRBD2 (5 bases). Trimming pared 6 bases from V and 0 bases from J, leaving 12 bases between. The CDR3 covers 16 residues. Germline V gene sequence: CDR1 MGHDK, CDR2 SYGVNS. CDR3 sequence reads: CASSPGKFSGANVLTF. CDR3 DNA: TGTGCCAGCAGCCCCGGGAAATTCTCTGGGGCCAACGTCCTGACTTTC.

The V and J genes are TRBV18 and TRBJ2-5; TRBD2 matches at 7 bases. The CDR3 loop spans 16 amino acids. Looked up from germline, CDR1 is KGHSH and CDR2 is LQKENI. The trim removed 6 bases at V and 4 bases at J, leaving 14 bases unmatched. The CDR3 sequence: CASSLEGAGIIETQYF. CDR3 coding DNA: TGTGCCAGCTCTCTTGAGGGAGCGGGGATAATAGAGACCCAGTACTTC.

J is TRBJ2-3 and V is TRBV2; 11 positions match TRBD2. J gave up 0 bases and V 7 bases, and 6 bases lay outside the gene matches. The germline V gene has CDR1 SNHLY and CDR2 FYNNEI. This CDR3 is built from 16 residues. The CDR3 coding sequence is TGTGCCAGCACTCTTCTAGCGGGAGGCAGCACAGATACGCAGTATTTT. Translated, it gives CASTLLAGGSTDTQYF.

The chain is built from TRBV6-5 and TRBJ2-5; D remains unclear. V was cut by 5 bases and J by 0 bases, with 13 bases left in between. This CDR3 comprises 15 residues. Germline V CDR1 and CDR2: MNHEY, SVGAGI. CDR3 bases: TGTGCCAGCAGTCTCCAGCGCATCCACCAAGAGACCCAGTACTTC. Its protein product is CASSLQRIHQETQYF.

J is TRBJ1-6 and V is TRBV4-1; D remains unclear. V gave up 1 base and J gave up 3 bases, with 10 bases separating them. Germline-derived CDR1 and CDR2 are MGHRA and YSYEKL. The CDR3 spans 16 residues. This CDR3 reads CASSQAFVLYNSPLHF. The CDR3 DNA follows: TGCGCCAGCAGCCAAGCCTTCGTTCTCTATAATTCACCCCTCCACTTT.

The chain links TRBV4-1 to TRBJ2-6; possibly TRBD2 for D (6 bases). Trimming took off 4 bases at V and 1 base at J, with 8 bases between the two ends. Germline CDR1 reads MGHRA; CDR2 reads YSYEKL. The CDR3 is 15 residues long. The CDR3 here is CASSRGESGANVLTF. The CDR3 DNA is TGCGCCAGCAGCCGGGGGGAATCTGGGGCCAACGTCCTGACTTTC.

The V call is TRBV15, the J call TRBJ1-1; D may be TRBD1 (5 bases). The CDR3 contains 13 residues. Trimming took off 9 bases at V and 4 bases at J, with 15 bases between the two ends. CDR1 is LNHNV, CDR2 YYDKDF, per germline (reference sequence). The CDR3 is CATTDSGGTEAFF. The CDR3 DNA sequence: TGTGCCACTACGGACTCGGGGGGCACTGAAGCTTTCTTT.

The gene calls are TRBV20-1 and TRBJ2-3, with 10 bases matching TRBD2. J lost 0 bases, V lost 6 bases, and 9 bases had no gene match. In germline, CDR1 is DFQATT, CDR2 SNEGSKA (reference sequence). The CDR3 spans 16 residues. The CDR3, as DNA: TGCAGTGCCAGTGGGGCTAGCGGGGGAAGCACAGATACGCAGTATTTT. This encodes CSASGASGGSTDTQYF.